The clone carrying this T cell receptor beta chain was detected once. Its antigen is not identified. This specimen belongs to a study of T cells in narcolepsy. Trimming removed 6 bases from V and 4 bases from J; junction bases left unmatched: 5. This CDR3 is built from 14 residues. The germline V gene has CDR1 WSHSY and CDR2 SAAADI. Study results and limitations: HCRT-specific and TRIB2-specific autoreactive clonotypes appeared among same-patient CSF and blood CD4+ clonotypes.

Here immunoSEQ multiplex PCR was the method, and the copy in TCRdb shows in-frame clones only, minus some. The profile shows 30,000 to 35,000 clones, about 85% of them singletons. The sequence came from a human donor with narcolepsy. V is TRBV10-2 and J is TRBJ2-7; 11 nucleotides line up with TRBD2. Sequencing was carried out using CD45RA- memory CD4+ T cells from PBMCs. Here the CDR3 DNA reads TGCGCCAGCAGATTAGCGGGAGGGGGTTACGAGCAGTACTTC. Translation gives CASRLAGGGYEQYF.